The text below deals with one T cell receptor beta chain. This clonotype has just a few counts. The antigen it recognizes is unknown. Base qualities were left out, and no much larger clone turns up one base away. The receptor library was made with RT-PCR. These reads were obtained on an Illumina HiSeq 2500. TCRdb trimmed public reads at Q25 via fastp, called clones via MiXCR and kept in-frame beta chains. Each record represents a unique CDR3 protein, reported with the most common genes and DNA among its rows. This sample lists over 400,000 distinct CDR3 sequences; under 15% were detected once. The ten largest clones take up less than 15% of the sample. The sample's time point, from its label and the paper: around 42 days after influenza vaccine administration. This sample is drawn from a study of response to subunit inactivated influenza vaccine (dated by TCRdb to the late 2010s). About the investigation overall: Deep quantitative profiling of the T cell receptor repertoire was used in the study to follow responses to a trivalent subunit inactivated influenza vaccine.

From V the trimming removes 3 bases and from J it removes 0 bases, while the gene matches leave 7 bases of the junction unaccounted for. The CDR3 spans 16 residues, from the cysteine through the phenylalanine. Just the 48-base CDR3 DNA is kept, in frame starting at base 1. The full study reports these points: The authors proposed that each seasonal influenza vaccination may bring in only a limited number of new T cells.

In this chain, TRBV12-3 or TRBV12-4 is recombined with TRBJ2-7; 8 central nucleotides agree with TRBD2. This receptor was obtained from a man aged 50 to 59 who received an inactivated influenza vaccine. Donor details come from another sample of the same person, matched by shared clones. This specimen consisted of PBMCs from blood, obtained 35 to 45 days after vaccination. The CDR3 protein: CASSFGTGGSSYEQYF. In nucleotides, the sequence is TGTGCCAGCAGTTTTGGGACGGGAGGGAGCTCCTACGAGCAGTACTTC.